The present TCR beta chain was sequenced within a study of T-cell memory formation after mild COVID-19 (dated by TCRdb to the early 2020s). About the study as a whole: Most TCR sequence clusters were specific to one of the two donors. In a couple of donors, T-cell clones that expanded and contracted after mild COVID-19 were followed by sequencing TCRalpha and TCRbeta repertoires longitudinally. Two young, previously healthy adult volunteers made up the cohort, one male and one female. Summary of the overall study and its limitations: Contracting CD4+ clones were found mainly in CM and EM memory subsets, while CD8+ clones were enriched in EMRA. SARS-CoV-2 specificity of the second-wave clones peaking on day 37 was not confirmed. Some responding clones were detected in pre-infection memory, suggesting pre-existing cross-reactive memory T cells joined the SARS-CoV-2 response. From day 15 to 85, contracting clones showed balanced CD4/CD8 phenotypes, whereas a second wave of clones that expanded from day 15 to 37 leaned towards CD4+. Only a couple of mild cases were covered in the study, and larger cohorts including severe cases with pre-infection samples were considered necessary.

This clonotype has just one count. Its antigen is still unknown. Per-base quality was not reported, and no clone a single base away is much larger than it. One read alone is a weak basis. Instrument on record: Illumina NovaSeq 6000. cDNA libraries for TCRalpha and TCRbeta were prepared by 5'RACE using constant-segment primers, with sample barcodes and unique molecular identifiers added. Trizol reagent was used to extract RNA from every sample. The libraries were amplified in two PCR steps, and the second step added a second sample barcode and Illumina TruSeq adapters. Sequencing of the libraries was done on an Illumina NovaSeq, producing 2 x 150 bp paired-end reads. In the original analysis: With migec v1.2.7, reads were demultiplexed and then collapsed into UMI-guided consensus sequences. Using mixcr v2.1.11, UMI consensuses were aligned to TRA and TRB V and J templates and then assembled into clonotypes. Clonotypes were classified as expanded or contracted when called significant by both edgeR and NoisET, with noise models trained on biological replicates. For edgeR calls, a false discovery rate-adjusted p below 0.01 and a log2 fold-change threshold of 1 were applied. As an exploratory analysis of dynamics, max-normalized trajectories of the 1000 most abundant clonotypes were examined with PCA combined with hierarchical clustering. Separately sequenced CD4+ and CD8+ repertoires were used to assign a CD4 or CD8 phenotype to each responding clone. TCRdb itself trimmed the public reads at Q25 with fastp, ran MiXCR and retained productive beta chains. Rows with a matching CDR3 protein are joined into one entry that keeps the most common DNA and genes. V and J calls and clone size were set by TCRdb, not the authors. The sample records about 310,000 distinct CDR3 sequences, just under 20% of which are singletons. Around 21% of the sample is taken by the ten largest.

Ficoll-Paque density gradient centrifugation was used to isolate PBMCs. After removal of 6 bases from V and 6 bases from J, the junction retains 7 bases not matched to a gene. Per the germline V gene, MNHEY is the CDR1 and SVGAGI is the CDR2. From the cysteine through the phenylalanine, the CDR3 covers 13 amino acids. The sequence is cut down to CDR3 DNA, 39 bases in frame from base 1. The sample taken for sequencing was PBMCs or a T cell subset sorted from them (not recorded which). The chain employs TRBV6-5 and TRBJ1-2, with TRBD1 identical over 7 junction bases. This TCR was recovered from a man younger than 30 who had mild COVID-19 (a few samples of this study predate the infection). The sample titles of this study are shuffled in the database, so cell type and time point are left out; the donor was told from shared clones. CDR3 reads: CASRKLGGNGYTF. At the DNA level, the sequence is TGTGCCAGCAGGAAATTAGGGGGCAATGGCTACACCTTC.